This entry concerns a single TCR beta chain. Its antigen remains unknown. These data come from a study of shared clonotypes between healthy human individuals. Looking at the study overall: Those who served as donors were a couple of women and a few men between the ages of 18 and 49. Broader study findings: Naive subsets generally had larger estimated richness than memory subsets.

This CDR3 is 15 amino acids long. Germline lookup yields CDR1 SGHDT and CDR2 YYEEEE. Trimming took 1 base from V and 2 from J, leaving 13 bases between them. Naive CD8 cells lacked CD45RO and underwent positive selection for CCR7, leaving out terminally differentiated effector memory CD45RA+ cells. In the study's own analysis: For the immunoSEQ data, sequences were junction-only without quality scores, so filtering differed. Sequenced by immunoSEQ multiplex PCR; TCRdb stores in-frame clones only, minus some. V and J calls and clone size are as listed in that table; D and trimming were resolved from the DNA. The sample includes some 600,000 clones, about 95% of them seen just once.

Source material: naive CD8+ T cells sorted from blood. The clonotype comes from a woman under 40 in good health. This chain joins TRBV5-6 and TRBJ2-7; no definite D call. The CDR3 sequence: CASSLSGLEAYEQYF. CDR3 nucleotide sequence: TGTGCCAGCAGCTTGTCAGGCCTAGAGGCCTACGAGCAGTACTTC.